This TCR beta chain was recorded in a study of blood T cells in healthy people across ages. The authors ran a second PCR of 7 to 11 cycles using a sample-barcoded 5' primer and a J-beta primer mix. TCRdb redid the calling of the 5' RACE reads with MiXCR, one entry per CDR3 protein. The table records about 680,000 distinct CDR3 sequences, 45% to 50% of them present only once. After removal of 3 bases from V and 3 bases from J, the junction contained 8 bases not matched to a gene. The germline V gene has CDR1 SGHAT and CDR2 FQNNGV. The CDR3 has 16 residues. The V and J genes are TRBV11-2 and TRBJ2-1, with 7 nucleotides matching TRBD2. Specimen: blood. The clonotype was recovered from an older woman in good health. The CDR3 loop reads CASSFLIPGGYNEQFF. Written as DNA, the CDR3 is TGTGCCAGCAGCTTCCTTATCCCGGGAGGCTACAATGAGCAGTTCTTC. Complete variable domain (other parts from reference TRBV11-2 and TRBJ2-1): EAGVAQSPRYKIIEKRQSVAFWCNPISGHATLYWYQQILGQGPKLLIQFQNNGVVDDSQLPKDRFSAERLKGVDSTLKIQPAKLEDSAVYLCASSFLIPGGYNEQFFGPGTRLTVL.